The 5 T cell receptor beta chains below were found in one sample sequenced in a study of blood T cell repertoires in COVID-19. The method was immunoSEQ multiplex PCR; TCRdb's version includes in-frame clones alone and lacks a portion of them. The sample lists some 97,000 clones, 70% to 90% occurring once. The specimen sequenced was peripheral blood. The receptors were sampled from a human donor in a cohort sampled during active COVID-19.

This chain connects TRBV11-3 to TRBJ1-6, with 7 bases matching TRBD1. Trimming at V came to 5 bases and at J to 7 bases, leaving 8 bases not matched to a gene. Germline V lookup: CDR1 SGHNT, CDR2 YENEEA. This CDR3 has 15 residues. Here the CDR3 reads CASSRTGDPNSPLHF. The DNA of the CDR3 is TGTGCCAGCAGCCGAACAGGGGACCCCAATTCACCCCTCCACTTT.

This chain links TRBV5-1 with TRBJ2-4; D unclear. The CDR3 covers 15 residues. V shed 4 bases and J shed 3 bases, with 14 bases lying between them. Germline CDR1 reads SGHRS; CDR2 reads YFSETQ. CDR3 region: CASSSGTLGKNIQYF. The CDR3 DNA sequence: TGCGCCAGCAGCAGTGGTACTCTAGGCAAAAACATTCAGTACTTC.

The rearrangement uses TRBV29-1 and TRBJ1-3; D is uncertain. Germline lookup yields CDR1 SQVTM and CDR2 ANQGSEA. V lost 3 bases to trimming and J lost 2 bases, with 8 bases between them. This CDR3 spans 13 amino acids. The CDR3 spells CSVEPVTGNTIYF. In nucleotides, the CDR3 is TGCAGCGTTGAGCCAGTGACTGGAAACACCATATATTTT. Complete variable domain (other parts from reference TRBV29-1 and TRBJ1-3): SAVISQKPSRDICQRGTSLTIQCQVDSQVTMMFWYRQQPGQSLTLIATANQGSEATYESGFVIDKFPISRPNLTFSTLTVSNMSPEDSSIYLCSVEPVTGNTIYFGEGSWLTVV.

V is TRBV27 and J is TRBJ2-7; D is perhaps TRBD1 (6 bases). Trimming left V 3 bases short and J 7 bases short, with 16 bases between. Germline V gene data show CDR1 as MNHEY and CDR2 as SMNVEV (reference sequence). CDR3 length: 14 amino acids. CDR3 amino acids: CASSLRQGFSEQYF. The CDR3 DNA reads TGTGCCAGCAGTTTGCGGCAGGGGTTTAGTGAGCAGTACTTC.

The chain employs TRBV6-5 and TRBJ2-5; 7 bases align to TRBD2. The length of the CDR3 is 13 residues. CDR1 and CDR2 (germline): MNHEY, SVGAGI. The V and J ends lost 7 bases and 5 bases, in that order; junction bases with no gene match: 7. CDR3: CASKAGAFETQYF. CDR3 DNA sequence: TGTGCCAGCAAGGCGGGAGCGTTCGAGACCCAGTACTTC.